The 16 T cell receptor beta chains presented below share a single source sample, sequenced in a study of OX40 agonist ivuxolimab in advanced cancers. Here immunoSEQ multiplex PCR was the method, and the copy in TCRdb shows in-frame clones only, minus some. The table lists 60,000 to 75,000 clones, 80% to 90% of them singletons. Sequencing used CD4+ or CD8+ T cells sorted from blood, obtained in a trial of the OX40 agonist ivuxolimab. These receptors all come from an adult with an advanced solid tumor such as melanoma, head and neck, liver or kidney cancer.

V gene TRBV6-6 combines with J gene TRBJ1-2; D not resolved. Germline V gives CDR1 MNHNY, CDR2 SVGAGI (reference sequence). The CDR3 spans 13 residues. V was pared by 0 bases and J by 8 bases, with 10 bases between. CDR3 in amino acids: CASSYSTFGGYTF. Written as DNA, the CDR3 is TGTGCCAGCAGTTACTCAACTTTCGGAGGCTACACCTTC.

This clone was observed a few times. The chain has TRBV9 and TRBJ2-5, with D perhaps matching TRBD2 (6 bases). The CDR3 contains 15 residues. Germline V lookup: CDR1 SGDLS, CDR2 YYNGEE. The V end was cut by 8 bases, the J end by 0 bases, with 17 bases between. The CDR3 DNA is TGTGCCAGTCAAACGGGGGTTCTAAACCAAGAGACCCAGTACTTC. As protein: CASQTGVLNQETQYF.

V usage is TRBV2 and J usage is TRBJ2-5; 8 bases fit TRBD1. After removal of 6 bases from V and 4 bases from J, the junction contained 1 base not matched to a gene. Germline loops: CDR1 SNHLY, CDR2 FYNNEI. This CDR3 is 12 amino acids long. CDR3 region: CASRDRVETQYF. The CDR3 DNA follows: TGTGCCAGCAGGGACAGGGTAGAGACCCAGTACTTC.

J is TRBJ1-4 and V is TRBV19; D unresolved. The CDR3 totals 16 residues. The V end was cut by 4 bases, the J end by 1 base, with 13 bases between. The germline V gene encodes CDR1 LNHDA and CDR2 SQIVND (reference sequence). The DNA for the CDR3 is TGTGCCAGTAGTACCCGAGGAATGGGAACTAATGAAAAACTGTTTTTT. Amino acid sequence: CASSTRGMGTNEKLFF.

The CDR3 DNA sequence: TGTGCCATCAGTGAGGGTGGGGGACAGGTTGGCGAGACCCAGTACTTC. Its translation is CAISEGGGQVGETQYF. The chain joins TRBV10-3 to TRBJ2-5, with 8 bases aligning to TRBD1. This CDR3 spans 16 amino acids. CDR1 is ENHRY and CDR2 is SYGVKD in the germline V gene. With V trimmed by 2 bases and J by 5 bases, 10 bases remained unmatched.

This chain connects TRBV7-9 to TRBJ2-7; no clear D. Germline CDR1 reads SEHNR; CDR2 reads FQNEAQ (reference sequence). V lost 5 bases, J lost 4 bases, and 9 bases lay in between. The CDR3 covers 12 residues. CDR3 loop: CASSPLSYEQYF. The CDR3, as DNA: TGTGCCAGCAGCCCCCTAAGTTACGAGCAGTACTTC.

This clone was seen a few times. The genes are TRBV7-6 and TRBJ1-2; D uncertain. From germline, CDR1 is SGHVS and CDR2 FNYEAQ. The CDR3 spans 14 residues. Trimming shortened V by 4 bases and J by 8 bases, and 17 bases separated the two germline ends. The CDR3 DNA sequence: TGTGCCAGCAGCTCAAGTCGGGCCGTTGGAGGCTACACCTTC. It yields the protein CASSSSRAVGGYTF.

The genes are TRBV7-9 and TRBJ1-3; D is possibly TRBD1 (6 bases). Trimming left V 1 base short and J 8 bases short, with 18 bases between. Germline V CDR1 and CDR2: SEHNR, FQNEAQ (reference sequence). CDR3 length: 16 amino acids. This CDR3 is CASSLGVGGLGDTIYF. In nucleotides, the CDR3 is TGTGCCAGCAGCTTAGGTGTCGGGGGCCTGGGAGACACCATATATTTT.

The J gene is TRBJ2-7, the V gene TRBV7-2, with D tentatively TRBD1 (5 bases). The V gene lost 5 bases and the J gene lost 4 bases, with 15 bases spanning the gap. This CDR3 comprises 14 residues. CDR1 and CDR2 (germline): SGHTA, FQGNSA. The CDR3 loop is CASSPSRVRYEQYF. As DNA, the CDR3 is TGTGCCAGCAGCCCCTCCAGGGTCCGATACGAGCAGTACTTC.

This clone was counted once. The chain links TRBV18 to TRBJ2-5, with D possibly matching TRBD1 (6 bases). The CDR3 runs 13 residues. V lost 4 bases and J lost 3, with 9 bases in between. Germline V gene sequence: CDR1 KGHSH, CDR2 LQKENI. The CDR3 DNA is TGTGCCAGCTCACGCGGACAGAAAGAGACCCAGTACTTC. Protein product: CASSRGQKETQYF.

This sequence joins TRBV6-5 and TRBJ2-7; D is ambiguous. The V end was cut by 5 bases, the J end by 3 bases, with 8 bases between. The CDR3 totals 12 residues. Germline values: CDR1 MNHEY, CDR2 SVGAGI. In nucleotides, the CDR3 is TGTGCCAGCAGTGTAGAGTTCTACGAGCAGTACTTC. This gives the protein CASSVEFYEQYF.

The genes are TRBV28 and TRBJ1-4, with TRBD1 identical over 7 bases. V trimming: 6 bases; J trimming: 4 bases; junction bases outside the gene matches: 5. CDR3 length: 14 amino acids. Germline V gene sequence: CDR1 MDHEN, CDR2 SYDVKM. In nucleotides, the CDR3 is TGTGCCAGCAGCTTGGACAGGATTAATGAAAAACTGTTTTTT. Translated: CASSLDRINEKLFF.

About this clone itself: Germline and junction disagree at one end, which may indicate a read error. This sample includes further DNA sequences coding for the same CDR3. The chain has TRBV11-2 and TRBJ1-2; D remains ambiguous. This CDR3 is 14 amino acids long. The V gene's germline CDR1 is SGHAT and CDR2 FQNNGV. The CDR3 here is CASSLDNRSNGYTF. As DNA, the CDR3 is TGTGCCAGCAGCTTAGATAACAGAAGCAATGGCTATACCTTC.

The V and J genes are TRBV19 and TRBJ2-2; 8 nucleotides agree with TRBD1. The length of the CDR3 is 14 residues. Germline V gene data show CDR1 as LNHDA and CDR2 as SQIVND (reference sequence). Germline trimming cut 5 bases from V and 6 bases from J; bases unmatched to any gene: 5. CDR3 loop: CASSRDRSAGELFF. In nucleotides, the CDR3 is TGTGCCAGTAGTCGGGACAGGTCGGCCGGGGAGCTGTTTTTT.

The CDR3, as DNA: TGCGCCAGCAGCCAAACGACAGGAAACTATGGCTACACCTTC. It specifies CASSQTTGNYGYTF. The chain couples TRBV4-1 to TRBJ1-2; D perhaps matches TRBD1 (6 bases). CDR1 MGHRA and CDR2 YSYEKL come from the germline V gene. V was trimmed by 2 bases and J by 2 bases, leaving 9 bases between them. The CDR3 spans 14 residues.

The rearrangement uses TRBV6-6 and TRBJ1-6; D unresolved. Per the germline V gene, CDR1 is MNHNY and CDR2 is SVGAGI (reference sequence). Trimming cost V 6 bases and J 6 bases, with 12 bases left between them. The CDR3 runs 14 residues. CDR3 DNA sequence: TGTGCCAGCAGCTTCGGGATATTTAATTCACCCCTCCACTTT. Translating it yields CASSFGIFNSPLHF.